This T cell receptor beta chain stems from a study of T cells in Graves' hyperthyroidism and ophthalmopathy. Study details: Pretreatment peripheral blood was obtained at initial diagnosis. Study results and caveats: Blood also showed most of the thyroid clonotypes that were expanded above 0.001. A 13 V-J signature model discriminated ophthalmopathy versus stable hyperthyroidism.

From RNA transcripts, TCR beta CDR3 regions were amplified. HTBI primers drove first-round RT-PCR of the TCR CDR3. TCRdb analysed the multiplex PCR reads with MiXCR anew, one entry per CDR3 protein. The sample yields about 96,000 distinct CDR3 sequences, around 50% seen once. With regard to this clonotype: Its antigen is unknown. Being one base from a much bigger clone, this may be a read error.

Trimming cost V 6 bases and J 6 bases; bases outside gene matches: 11. The V gene's germline CDR1 is MNHEY and CDR2 SVGEGT. The CDR3 length is 14 residues. This clonotype originated in a woman in her 40s with Graves' hyperthyroidism. Sequencing was carried out using blood. V is TRBV6-2 or TRBV6-3 and J is TRBJ2-7; 7 bases fit TRBD2. The CDR3 is CASSHGGSSGEQYF. DNA of the CDR3: TGTGCCAGCAGCCACGGCGGGAGTTCAGGCGAGCAGTACTTC.